The clone carrying this T cell receptor beta chain occurred a few times. The record originates from a study of T cell changes during pregnancy in multiple sclerosis. Sequencing was performed with immunoSEQ multiplex PCR; in TCRdb, only in-frame clones are kept and a portion is missing. The sample shows roughly 93,000 clones, 85% to 95% of them seen only once. The V and J ends lost 5 bases and 5 bases respectively, with 13 bases between them. Per the germline V gene, CDR1 is SGHVS and CDR2 is FQNEAQ. The length of the CDR3 is 13 residues. Here the sequenced sample was peripheral blood, taken after pregnancy. The TCR was taken from a female donor with multiple sclerosis, enrolled in a pregnancy study. The chain employs TRBV7-8 and TRBJ2-7, with D unclear. The CDR3 spells CASSPSPRDEQYF. CDR3 nucleotide sequence: TGTGCCAGCAGCCCTTCACCCCGGGACGAGCAGTACTTC. The full variable domain, with the rest looked up from reference TRBV7-8 and TRBJ2-7, is GAGVSQSPRYKVAKRGQDVALRCDPISGHVSLFWYQQALGQGPEFLTYFQNEAQLDKSGLPSDRFFAERPEGSVSTLKIQRTQQEDSAVYLCASSPSPRDEQYFGPGTRLTVT.